These 4 T cell receptor beta chains originate from one sample sequenced in a study of T cell responses to AZD1222 COVID-19 vaccine. Using immunoSEQ multiplex PCR, the repertoire was profiled, and TCRdb retains in-frame clones only, with some absent. The table includes about 130,000 clones, more than 80% detected once. The sequenced sample was peripheral blood, obtained on day 0 of AZD1222 vaccination. The receptor source for this set is an adult in good health.

This clone was observed once. V usage is TRBV2 and J usage is TRBJ2-2; TRBD2 aligns across 8 bases. Germline trimming cut 9 bases from V and 6 bases from J; bases unmatched to any gene: 9. This CDR3 region has 14 residues. Germline V CDR1 and CDR2: SNHLY, FYNNEI. The CDR3 region has the DNA TGTGCCAGTTCCTCGAGCGGGAGTCCCGGGGAGCTGTTTTTT. Its translation: CASSSSGSPGELFF. The full variable domain, completed using reference TRBV2 and TRBJ2-2, is EPEVTQTPSHQVTQMGQEVILRCVPISNHLYFYWYRQILGQKVEFLVSFYNNEISEKSEIFDDQFSVERPDGSNFTLKIRSTKLEDSAMYFCASSSSGSPGELFFGEGSRLTVL.

The chain's CDR3 is CASNVGYNEQFF. The CDR3 DNA follows: TGTGCCAGCAACGTGGGTTACAATGAGCAGTTCTTC. The rearrangement links TRBV9 to TRBJ2-1; D uncertain. The CDR3 has 12 amino acids. Germline V gene lookup returns CDR1 SGDLS and CDR2 YYNGEE. V lost 6 bases, J lost 4 bases, and 8 bases lay in between.

The chain employs TRBV14 and TRBJ1-2, with 7 bases lining up with TRBD1. CDR1 and CDR2 from the germline V gene are SGHDN and FVKESK. J gave up 7 bases and V 1 base, and 6 bases lay outside the gene matches. The CDR3 is made up of 14 amino acids. The DNA of the CDR3 is TGTGCCAGCAGCCAAGTCCACAGGGGTGGTGGCTACACCTTC. This codes for CASSQVHRGGGYTF.

This chain joins TRBV19 and TRBJ2-3; D may be TRBD1 (6 bases). Germline CDR1 is LNHDA and CDR2 is SQIVND (reference sequence). The CDR3 totals 16 residues. V was cut by 1 base and J by 2 bases, with 13 bases left in between. In nucleotides, the CDR3 is TGTGCCAGTAGTATAGGAGGACAGTACAACACAGATACGCAGTATTTT. It encodes CASSIGGQYNTDTQYF.